This T cell receptor beta chain was found in a study of blood T cell repertoires in COVID-19 (dated by TCRdb to the early 2020s). Context from the whole study: Collaborator samples came from the United States, Italy and Spain and covered acute and convalescent phases of COVID-19. The prospective study material was composed of cDNA or gDNA derived from T cells, B-cell-depleted T cells, or PBMCs. Deeply sampled blood TCRbeta repertoires from subjects exposed to, actively infected with, or recovered from COVID-19 were included in the dataset. A freely available public database, intended as a resource for researchers studying the immune response to SARS-CoV-2, is where the repertoires were released. Where available, HLA class I and class II types were taken from metadata supplied by the sample provider and were not determined by assay-based typing. The sample metadata nearly always contained a de-identified subject ID, COVID-19 status, age in years and sex. Samples were obtained from the ongoing ImmuneRACE study (first 160 participants) and from some 1,200 subjects provided by 6 global collaborators.

TCRbeta CDR3 regions were amplified from genomic DNA by means of the immunoSEQ Assay, a bias-controlled multiplex PCR. The original pipeline was this. The number of nucleated cells in each sample was estimated by amplification of reference gene primers within the assay. To quantify the absolute abundance of each unique TCRbeta CDR3 rearrangement, sequence reads were collapsed and filtered. For each sample, productive Simpson clonality was calculated as the square root of Simpson's diversity index across productive rearrangements. The immuneACCESS repertoire file appears here via TCRdb, limited to in-frame rearrangements. These files lack a portion of the clones; in checked studies, under half of the deficit traces to unresolved V genes, and the cause of the others is not known. From that table come the V and J calls and clone size; the DNA was used to work out D and trimming. The sample table holds fewer than 650,000 clones, of which around 90% were seen once. In total, the top ten clones hold 7.5% to 9% of the sample.

One collaborating source in Seattle enrolled patients during active infection and followed them longitudinally through the course of disease. The collaborating institutions used their own protocols to collect whole blood in K2EDTA tubes. For TCRbeta analysis, collaborators shipped samples in one of three forms: frozen whole blood, isolated PBMCs, or DNA extracted from either of those sample types. Ends trimmed: V by 5 bases, J by 5 bases; bases unmatched to a gene: 2. CDR1 is given as MRHNA and CDR2 as SNTAGT, both from the germline V gene. The CDR3 starts with the cysteine, ends with the phenylalanine, and has 15 residues. Only CDR3 DNA remains: 45 bases, in frame from the first base. On this clone: There is no known antigen for this receptor. No clone much larger than this one lies a single base away; base qualities are absent.

On the study overall, not on this receptor specifically: The amount of clinical and demographic metadata varied by source and participant and was provided uncurated.

The material sequenced was peripheral blood. This sequence uses TRBV6-4 and TRBJ2-1; 14 of the junction bases match TRBD2. This TCR came from a woman aged 50 to 65 with COVID-19, enrolled during active disease. The DNA reads TGTGCCAGCAGTACGACTAGCGGGGGGGACAATGAGCAGTTCTTC. This is translated as CASSTTSGGDNEQFF.